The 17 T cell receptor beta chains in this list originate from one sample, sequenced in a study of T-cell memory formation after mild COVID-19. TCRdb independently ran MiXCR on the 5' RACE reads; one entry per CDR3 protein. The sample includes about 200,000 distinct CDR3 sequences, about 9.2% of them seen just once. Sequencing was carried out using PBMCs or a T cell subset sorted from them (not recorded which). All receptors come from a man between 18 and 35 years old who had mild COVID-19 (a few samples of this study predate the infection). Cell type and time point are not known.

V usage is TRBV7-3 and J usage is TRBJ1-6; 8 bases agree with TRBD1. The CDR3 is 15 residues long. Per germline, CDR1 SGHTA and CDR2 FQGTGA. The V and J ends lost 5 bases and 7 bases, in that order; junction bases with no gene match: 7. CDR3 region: CASSVRGDRNSPLHF. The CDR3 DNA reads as TGTGCCAGCAGCGTCCGAGGGGACAGGAATTCACCCCTCCACTTT.

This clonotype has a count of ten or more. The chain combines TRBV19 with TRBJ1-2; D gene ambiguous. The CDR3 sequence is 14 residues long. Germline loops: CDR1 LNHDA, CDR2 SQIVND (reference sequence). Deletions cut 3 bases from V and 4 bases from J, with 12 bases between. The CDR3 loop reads CASSIDGVVYGYTF. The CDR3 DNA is TGTGCCAGTAGTATTGACGGGGTTGTCTATGGCTACACCTTC.

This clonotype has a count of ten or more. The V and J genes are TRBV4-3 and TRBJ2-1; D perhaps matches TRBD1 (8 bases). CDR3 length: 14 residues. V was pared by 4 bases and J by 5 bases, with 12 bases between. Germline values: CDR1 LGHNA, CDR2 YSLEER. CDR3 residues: CASSRQGRDNEQFF. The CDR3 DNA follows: TGCGCCAGCAGCCGACAGGGGAGGGACAATGAGCAGTTCTTC.

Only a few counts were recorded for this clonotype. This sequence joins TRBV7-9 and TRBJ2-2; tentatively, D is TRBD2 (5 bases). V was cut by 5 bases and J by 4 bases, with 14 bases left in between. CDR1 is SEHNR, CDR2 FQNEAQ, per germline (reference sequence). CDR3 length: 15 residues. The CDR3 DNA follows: TGTGCCAGCAGCGCCTACCGGGGTGGCACCGGGGAGCTGTTTTTT. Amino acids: CASSAYRGGTGELFF. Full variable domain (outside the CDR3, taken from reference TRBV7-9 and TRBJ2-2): DTGVSQNPRHKITKRGQNVTFRCDPISEHNRLYWYRQTLGQGPEFLTYFQNEAQLEKSRLLSDRFSAERPKGSFSTLEIQRTEQGDSAMYLCASSAYRGGTGELFFGEGSRLTVL.

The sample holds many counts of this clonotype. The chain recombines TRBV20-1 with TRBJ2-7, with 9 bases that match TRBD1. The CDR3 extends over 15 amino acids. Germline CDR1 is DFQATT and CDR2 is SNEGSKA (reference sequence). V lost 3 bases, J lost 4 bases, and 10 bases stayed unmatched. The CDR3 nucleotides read TGCAGTGCTAGCCTCCCGGGACAGGGCGCGTACGAGCAGTACTTC. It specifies CSASLPGQGAYEQYF.

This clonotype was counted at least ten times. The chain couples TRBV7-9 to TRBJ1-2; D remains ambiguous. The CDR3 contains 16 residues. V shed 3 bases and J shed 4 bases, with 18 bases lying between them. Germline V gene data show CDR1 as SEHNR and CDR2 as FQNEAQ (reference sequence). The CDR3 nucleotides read TGTGCCAGCAGCTTTGGGTCTGCCGGACTGATCTATGGCTACACCTTC. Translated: CASSFGSAGLIYGYTF.

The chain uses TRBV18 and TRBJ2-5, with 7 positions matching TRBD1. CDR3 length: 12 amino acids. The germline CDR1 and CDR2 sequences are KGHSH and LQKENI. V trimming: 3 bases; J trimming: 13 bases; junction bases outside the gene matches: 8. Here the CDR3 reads CASSPPTRDRYF. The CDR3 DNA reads TGTGCCAGCTCACCGCCCACCCGGGACAGGTACTTC.

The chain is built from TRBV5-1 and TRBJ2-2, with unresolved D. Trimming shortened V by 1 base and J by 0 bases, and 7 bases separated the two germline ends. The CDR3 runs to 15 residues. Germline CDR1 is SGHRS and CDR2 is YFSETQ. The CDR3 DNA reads TGCGCCAGCAGCTTGCTTTTGGCGAACACCGGGGAGCTGTTTTTT. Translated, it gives CASSLLLANTGELFF.

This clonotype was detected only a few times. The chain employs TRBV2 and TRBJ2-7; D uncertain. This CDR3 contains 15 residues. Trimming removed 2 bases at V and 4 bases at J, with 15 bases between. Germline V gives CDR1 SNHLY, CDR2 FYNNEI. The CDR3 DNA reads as TGTGCCAGCAGTGAAACCCCGGATCAACATTACGAGCAGTACGTC. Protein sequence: CASSETPDQHYEQYV.

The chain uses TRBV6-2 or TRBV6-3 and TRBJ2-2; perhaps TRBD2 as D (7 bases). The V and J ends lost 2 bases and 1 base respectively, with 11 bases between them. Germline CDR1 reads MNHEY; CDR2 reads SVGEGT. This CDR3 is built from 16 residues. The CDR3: CASSYTGGRNTGELFF. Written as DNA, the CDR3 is TGTGCCAGCAGTTACACGGGGGGCAGGAACACCGGGGAGCTGTTTTTT.

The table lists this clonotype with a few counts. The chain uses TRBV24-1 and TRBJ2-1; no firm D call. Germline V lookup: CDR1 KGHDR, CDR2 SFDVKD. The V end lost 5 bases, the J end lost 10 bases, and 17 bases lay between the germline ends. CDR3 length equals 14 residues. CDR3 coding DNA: TGTGCCACCAGTGTCGACGACTCCCTGGGGGAGCAGTTCTTC. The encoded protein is CATSVDDSLGEQFF.

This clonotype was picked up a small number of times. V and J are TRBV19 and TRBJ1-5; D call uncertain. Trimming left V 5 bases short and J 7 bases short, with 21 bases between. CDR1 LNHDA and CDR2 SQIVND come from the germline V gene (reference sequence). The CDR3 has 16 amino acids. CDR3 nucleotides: TGTGCCAGTAGTCCGGGGAGGGCGTGGGATAGACAGCCCCAGCATTTT. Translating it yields CASSPGRAWDRQPQHF. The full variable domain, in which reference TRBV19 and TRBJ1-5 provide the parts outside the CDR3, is DGGITQSPKYLFRKEGQNVTLSCEQNLNHDAMYWYRQDPGQGLRLIYYSQIVNDFQKGDIAEGYSVSREKKESFPLTVTSAQKNPTAFYLCASSPGRAWDRQPQHFGDGTRLSIL.

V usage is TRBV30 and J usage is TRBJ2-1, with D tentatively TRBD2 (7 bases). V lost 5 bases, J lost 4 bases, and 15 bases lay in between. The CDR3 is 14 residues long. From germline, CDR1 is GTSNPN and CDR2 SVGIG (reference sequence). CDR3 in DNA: TGTGCCTGGGAGAGGGGGGGGCCTTACAATGAGCAGTTCTTC. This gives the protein CAWERGGPYNEQFF.

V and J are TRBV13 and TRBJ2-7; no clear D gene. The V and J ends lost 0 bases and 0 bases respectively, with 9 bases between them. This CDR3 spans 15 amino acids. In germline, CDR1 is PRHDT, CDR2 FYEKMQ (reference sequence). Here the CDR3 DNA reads TGTGCCAGCAGCTTAGGGGACCGTAGCTCCTACGAGCAGTACGTC. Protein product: CASSLGDRSSYEQYV.

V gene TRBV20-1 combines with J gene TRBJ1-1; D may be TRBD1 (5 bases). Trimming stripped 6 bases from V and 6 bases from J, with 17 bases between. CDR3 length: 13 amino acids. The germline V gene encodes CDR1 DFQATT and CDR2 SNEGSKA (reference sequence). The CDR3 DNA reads TGCAGTGCGGACTCCCCCGGGGCCGCTGAAGCTTTCTTT. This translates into CSADSPGAAEAFF.

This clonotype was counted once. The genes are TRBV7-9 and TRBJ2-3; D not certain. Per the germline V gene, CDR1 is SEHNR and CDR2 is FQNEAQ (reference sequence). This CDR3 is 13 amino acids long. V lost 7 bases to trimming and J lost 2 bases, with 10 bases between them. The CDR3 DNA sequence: TGTGCCAGCAAAGTCAGTTACACAGATACGCAGTATTTT. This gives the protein CASKVSYTDTQYF.

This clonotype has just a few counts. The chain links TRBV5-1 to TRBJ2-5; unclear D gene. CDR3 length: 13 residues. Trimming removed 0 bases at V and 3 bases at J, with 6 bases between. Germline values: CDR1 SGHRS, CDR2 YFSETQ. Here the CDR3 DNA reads TGCGCCAGCAGCTTGGCGGTTAAAGAGACCCAGTACTTC. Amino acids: CASSLAVKETQYF.